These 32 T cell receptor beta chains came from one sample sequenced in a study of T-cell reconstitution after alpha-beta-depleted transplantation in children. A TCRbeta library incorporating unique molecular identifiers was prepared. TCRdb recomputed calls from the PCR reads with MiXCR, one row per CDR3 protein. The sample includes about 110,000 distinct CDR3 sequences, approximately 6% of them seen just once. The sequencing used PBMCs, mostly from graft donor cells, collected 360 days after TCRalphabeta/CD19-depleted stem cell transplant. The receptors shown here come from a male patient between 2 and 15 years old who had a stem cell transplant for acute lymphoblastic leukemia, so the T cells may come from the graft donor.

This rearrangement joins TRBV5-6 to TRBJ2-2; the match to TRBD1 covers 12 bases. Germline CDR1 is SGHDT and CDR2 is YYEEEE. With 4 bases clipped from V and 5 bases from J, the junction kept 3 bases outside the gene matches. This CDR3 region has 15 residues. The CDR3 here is CASSRDRGQTGELFF. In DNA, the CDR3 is TGTGCCAGCAGCAGGGACAGGGGGCAGACCGGGGAGCTGTTTTTT. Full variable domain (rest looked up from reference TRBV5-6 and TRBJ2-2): DAGVTQSPTHLIKTRGQQVTLRCSPKSGHDTVSWYQQALGQGPQFIFQYYEEEERQRGNFPDRFSGHQFPNYSSELNVNALLLGDSALYLCASSRDRGQTGELFFGEGSRLTVL.

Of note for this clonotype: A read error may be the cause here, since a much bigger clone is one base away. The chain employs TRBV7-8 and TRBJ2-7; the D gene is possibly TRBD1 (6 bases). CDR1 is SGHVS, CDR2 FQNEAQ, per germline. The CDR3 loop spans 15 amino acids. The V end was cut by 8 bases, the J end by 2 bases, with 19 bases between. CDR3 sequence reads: CASVGGSVYPYEQYF. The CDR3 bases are TGTGCCAGCGTAGGGGGTAGCGTGTACCCCTACGAGCAGTACTTC.

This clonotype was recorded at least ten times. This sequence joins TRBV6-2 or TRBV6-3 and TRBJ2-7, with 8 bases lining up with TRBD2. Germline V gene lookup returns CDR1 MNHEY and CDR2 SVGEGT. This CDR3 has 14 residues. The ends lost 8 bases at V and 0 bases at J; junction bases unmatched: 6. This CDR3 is CASSGGAISYEQYF. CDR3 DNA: TGTGCCAGCTCGGGAGGGGCTATCTCCTACGAGCAGTACTTC.

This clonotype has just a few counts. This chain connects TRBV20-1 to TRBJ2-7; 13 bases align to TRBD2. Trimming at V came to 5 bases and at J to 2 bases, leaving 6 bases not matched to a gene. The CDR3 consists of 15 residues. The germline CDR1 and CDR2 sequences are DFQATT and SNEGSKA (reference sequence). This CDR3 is CSAGTSGVSTYEQYF. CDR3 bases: TGCAGTGCTGGGACTAGCGGGGTCTCTACCTACGAGCAGTACTTC.

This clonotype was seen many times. This CDR3 reads CASTPPATNYGYTF. CDR3 DNA: TGTGCCAGCACCCCCCCGGCCACTAACTATGGCTACACCTTC. The chain links TRBV7-9 to TRBJ1-2; D unclear. V lost 7 bases and J 0 bases, leaving 12 bases between the germline ends. The CDR3 runs 14 residues. Germline values: CDR1 SEHNR, CDR2 FQNEAQ (reference sequence).

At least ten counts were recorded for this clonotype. The CDR3 bases are TGCAGTGCTAGAGATGTAGATACGCAGTATTTT. This codes for CSARDVDTQYF. The chain joins TRBV20-1 to TRBJ2-3, with unresolved D. Deletions cut 0 bases from V and 5 bases from J, with 3 bases between. The CDR3 consists of 11 residues. Germline CDR1 reads DFQATT; CDR2 reads SNEGSKA (reference sequence).

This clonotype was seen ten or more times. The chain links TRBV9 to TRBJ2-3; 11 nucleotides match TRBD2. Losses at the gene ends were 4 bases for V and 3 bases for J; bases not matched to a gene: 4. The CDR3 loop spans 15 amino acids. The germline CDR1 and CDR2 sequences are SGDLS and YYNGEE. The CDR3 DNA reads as TGTGCCAGCAGCCCAGGGACTAGCGGTACAGATACGCAGTATTTT. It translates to CASSPGTSGTDTQYF.

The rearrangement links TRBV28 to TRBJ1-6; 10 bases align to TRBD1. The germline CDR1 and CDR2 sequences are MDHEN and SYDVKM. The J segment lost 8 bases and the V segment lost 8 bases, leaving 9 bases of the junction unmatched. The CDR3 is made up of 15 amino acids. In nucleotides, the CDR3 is TGTGCCAGCTCCCCCCTGGGGACAGGGGATTCACCCCTCCACTTT. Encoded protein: CASSPLGTGDSPLHF.

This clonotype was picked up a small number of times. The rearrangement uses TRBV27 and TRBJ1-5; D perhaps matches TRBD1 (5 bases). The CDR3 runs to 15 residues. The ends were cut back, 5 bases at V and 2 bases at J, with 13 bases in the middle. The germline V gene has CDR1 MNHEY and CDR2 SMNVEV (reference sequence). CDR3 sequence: CASSPRGRGNQPQHF. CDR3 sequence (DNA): TGTGCCAGCAGTCCGCGGGGGAGGGGCAATCAGCCCCAGCATTTT.

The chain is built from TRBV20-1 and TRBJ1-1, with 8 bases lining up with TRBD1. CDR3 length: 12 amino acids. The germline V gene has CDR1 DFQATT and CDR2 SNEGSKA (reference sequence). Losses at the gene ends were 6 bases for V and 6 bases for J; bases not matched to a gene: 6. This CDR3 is CSAVTGAPEAFF. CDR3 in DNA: TGCAGTGCGGTGACAGGGGCCCCTGAAGCTTTCTTT.

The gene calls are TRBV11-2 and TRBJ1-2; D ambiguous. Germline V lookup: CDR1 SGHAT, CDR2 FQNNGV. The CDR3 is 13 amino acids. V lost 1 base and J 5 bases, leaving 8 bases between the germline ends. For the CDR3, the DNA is TGTGCCAGCAGCTTAGGGCAGGATTATGGCTACACCTTC. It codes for CASSLGQDYGYTF.

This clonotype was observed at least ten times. CDR3 sequence: CASRQGRQPQHF. DNA for the CDR3: TGTGCCAGCAGACAGGGACGCCAGCCCCAGCATTTT. The chain links TRBV28 to TRBJ1-5; D perhaps matches TRBD1 (6 bases). Trimming removed 6 bases at V and 7 bases at J, with 10 bases between. Looked up from germline, CDR1 is MDHEN and CDR2 is SYDVKM. The CDR3 runs to 12 residues. Complete variable domain (other parts from reference TRBV28 and TRBJ1-5): DVKVTQSSRYLVKRTGEKVFLECVQDMDHENMFWYRQDPGLGLRLIYFSYDVKMKEKGDIPEGYSVSREKKERFSLILESASTNQTSMYLCASRQGRQPQHFGDGTRLSIL.

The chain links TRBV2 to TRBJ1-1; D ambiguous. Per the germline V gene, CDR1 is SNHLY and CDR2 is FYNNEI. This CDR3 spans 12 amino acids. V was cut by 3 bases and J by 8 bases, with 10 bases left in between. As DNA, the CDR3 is TGTGCCAGCAGTGATAGTTTCCACGAAGCTTTCTTT. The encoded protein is CASSDSFHEAFF. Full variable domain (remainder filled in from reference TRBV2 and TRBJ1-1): EPEVTQTPSHQVTQMGQEVILRCVPISNHLYFYWYRQILGQKVEFLVSFYNNEISEKSEIFDDQFSVERPDGSNFTLKIRSTKLEDSAMYFCASSDSFHEAFFGQGTRLTVV.

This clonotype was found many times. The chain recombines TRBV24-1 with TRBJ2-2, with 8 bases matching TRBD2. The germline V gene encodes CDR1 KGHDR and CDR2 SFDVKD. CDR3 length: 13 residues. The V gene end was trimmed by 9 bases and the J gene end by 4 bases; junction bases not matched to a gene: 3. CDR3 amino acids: CATEREFTGELFF. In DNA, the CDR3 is TGTGCCACCGAGCGGGAGTTCACCGGGGAGCTGTTTTTT.

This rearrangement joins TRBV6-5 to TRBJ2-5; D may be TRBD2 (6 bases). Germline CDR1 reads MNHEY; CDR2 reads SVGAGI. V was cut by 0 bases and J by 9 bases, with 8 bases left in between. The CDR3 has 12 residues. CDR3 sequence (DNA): TGTGCCAGCAGTTACTCGTGGGGGGCCCAGTACTTC. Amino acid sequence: CASSYSWGAQYF.

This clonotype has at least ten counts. CDR3 in amino acids: CASSLTGAYNEQFF. DNA of the CDR3: TGTGCCAGCAGCTTAACGGGAGCATACAATGAGCAGTTCTTC. The chain recombines TRBV7-7 with TRBJ2-1, with a possible D match to TRBD2 (6 bases). Trimming took off 2 bases at V and 4 bases at J, with 9 bases between the two ends. CDR1 is SSHAT and CDR2 is FNYEAQ in the germline V gene (reference sequence). This CDR3 has 14 residues.

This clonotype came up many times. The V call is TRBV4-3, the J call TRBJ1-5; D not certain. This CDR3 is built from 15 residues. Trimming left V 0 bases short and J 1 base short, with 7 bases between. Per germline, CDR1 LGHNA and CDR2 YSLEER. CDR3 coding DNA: TGCGCCAGCAGCCAAGATCGAGGGAGCAATCAGCCCCAGCATTTT. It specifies CASSQDRGSNQPQHF.

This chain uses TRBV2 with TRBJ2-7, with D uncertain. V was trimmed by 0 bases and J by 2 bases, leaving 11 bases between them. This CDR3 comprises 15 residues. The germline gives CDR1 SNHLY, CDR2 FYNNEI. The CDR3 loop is CASSEAGRATYEQYF. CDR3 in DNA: TGTGCCAGCAGTGAAGCCGGTCGGGCGACCTACGAGCAGTACTTC. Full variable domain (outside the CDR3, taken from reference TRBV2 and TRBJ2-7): EPEVTQTPSHQVTQMGQEVILRCVPISNHLYFYWYRQILGQKVEFLVSFYNNEISEKSEIFDDQFSVERPDGSNFTLKIRSTKLEDSAMYFCASSEAGRATYEQYFGPGTRLTVT.

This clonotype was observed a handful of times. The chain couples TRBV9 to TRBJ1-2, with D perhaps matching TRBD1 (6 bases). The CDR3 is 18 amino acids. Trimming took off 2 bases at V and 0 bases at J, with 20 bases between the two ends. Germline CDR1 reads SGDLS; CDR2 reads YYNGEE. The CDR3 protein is CASSVSTGGSIANYGYTF. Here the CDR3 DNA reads TGTGCCAGCAGCGTCTCGACGGGGGGCAGCATCGCTAACTATGGCTACACCTTC. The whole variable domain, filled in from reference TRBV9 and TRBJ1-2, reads DSGVTQTPKHLITATGQRVTLRCSPRSGDLSVYWYQQSLDQGLQFLIQYYNGEERAKGNILERFSAQQFPDLHSELNLSSLELGDSALYFCASSVSTGGSIANYGYTFGSGTRLTVV.

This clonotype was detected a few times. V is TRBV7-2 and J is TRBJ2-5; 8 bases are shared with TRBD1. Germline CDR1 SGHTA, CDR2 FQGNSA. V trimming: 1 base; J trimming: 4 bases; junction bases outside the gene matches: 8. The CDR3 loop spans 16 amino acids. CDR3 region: CASSLGPGGARETQYF. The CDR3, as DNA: TGTGCCAGCAGCTTAGGCCCAGGGGGCGCGAGAGAGACCCAGTACTTC.

The CDR3 nucleotides read TGTGCCAGCAGTGCCCTACTAGAGGTTACCTACGAGCAGTACTTC. Its protein product is CASSALLEVTYEQYF. The V call is TRBV27, the J call TRBJ2-7; tentatively, D is TRBD2 (5 bases). The CDR3 loop spans 15 amino acids. Germline CDR1 is MNHEY and CDR2 is SMNVEV (reference sequence). V was clipped by 5 bases and J by 2 bases, with 16 bases between them.

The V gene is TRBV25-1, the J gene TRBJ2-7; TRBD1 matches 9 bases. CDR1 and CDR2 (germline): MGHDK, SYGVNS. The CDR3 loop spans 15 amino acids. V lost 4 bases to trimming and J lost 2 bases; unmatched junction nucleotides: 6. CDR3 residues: CASSAHRDRAYEQYF. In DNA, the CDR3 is TGTGCCAGCAGTGCCCACCGGGACAGGGCCTACGAGCAGTACTTC.

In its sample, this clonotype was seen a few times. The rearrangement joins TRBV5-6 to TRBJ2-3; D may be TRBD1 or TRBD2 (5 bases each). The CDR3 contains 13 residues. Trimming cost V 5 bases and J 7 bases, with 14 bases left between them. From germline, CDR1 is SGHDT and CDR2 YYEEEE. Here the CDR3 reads CASSFGTGNTQYF. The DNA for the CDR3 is TGTGCCAGCAGTTTTGGGACGGGGAATACGCAGTATTTT.

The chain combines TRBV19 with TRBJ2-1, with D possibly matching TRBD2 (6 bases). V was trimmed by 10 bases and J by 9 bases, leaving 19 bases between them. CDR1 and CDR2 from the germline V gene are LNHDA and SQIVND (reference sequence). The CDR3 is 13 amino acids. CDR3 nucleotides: TGTGCCACCCAAGGGACTGACCCGGGTGAGCAGTTCTTC. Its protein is CATQGTDPGEQFF.

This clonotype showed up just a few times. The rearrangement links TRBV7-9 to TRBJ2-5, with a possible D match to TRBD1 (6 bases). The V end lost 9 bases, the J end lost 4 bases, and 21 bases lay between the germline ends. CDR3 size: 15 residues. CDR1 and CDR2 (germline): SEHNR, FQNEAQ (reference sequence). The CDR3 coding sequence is TGTGCCAGTCAGGGGAAGAAGGGATGGAGAGAGACCCAGTACTTC. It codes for CASQGKKGWRETQYF.

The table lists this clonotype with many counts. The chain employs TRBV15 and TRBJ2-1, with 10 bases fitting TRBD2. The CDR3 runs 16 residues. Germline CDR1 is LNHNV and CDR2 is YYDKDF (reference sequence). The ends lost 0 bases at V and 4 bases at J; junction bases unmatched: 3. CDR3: CATSRDRTSGYNEQFF. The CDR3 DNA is TGTGCCACCAGCAGAGATAGGACTAGCGGTTACAATGAGCAGTTCTTC.

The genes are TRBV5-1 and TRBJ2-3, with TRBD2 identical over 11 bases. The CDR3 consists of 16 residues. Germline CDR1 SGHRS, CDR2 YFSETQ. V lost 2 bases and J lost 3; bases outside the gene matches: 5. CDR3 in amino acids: CASSFASGGSTDTQYF. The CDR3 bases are TGCGCCAGCAGCTTTGCTAGCGGGGGGAGTACAGATACGCAGTATTTT.

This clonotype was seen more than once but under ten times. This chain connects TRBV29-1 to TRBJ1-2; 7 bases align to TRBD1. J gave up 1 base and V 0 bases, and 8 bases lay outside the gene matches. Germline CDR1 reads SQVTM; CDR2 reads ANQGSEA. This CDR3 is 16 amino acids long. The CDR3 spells CSVEDPQTGVNYGYTF. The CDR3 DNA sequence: TGCAGCGTTGAAGACCCGCAAACAGGGGTTAACTATGGCTACACCTTC.

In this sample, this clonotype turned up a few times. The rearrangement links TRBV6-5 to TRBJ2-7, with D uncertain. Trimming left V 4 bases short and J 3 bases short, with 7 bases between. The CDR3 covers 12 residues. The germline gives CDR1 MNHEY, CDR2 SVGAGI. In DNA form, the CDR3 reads TGTGCCAGCAGTTCACAGAGCTACGAGCAGTACTTC. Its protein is CASSSQSYEQYF.

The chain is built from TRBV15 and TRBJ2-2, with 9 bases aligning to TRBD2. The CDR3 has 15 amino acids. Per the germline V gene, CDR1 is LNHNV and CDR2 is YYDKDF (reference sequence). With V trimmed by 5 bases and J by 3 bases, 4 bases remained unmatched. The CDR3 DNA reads TGTGCCACCAGCGGATTAGCGGGGGACACCGGGGAGCTGTTTTTT. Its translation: CATSGLAGDTGELFF.

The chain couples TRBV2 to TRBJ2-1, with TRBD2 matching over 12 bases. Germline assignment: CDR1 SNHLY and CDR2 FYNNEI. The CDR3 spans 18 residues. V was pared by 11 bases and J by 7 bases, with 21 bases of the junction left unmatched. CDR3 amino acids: CAFCLGGLAGFGGNEQFF. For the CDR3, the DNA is TGTGCCTTCTGTTTAGGGGGACTAGCGGGTTTTGGAGGGAATGAGCAGTTCTTC.

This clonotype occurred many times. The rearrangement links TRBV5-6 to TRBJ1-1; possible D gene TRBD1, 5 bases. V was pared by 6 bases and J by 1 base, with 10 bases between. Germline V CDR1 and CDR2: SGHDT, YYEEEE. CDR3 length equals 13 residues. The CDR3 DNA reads TGTGCCAGCAATGAGGGACCGAACACTGAAGCTTTCTTT. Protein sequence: CASNEGPNTEAFF.